The clone carrying this T cell receptor beta chain was counted a few times. Its target is not known. Sequenced material consisted of expressed TCRB transcripts (all of the isolated RNA was reverse transcribed). TCRdb's copy holds only in-frame clones and misses some; the assay was immunoSEQ multiplex PCR. The sample includes almost 350,000 clones, about a tenth seen only once; the top ten take around 1%. The entry originates in a study of beta chain features in type 1 diabetes. Regarding the study as a whole: Naive, central memory and regulatory TCRB repertoires appeared more similar among patients than healthy donors. Researchers report that Type 1 diabetes patients had moderately but significantly shorter TCRB CDR3s across all four CD4+ subsets.

The CDR3 covers 14 residues. Germline V lookup: CDR1 MNHNY, CDR2 SVGAGI (reference sequence). Losses at the gene ends were 7 bases for V and 4 bases for J; bases not matched to a gene: 6. Cells sorted by CD45RO/CCR7/CD25/CD127/CD95/CD27 comprised CD4+ naive, central memory, regulatory and stem cell-like memory cells. Sequencing was done on a sample of central memory CD4+ T cells from blood. This receptor was obtained from a man aged 25-45 years with type 1 diabetes. The chain employs TRBV6-6 and TRBJ1-1; 10 positions agree with TRBD1. The CDR3 reads CASKTGGVSTEAFF. As DNA, the CDR3 is TGTGCCAGCAAGACAGGGGGCGTCTCCACTGAAGCTTTCTTT.